This T cell receptor (beta chain) was retrieved from a study of identical twins' blood T cells. Findings and caveats of the study: Out-of-frame TCRbeta clonotypes reportedly had markedly more similar V usage in twins than unrelated donors.

Germline V lookup: CDR1 SGDLS, CDR2 YYNGEE. Unmatched junction bases numbered 3, after V lost 4 bases and J lost 8 bases. The CDR3 runs 12 residues. The table lists this clonotype with a few counts. Its specificity is not known. TCR cDNA libraries came from RNA via a modified published protocol. Via MiXCR, TCRdb re-called the 5' RACE reads, giving one row per CDR3 protein. The sample includes 350,000 to 450,000 distinct CDR3 sequences, approximately 30% of them seen just once. Sequencing was carried out using PBMCs. The sequence was obtained from a woman aged 18 to 55 in good health. The chain recombines TRBV9 with TRBJ1-1; TRBD1 matches 9 bases. This CDR3 is CASSHGTGEAFF. CDR3 DNA: TGTGCCAGCAGCCATGGGACAGGGGAAGCTTTCTTT.